This T cell receptor (beta chain) was documented in a study of T cells after yellow fever vaccination. Broader study findings: CD4 and CD8 compartments shared a small share of clonotypes, likely from convergent recombination. Weaker, the secondary response peaked sooner, at day 5 versus 15. At around 95% for CD4 and just over 85% for CD8, most primary-vaccination clones showed up again after the booster.

Germline loops: CDR1 DFQATT, CDR2 SNEGSKA (reference sequence). The ends lost 0 bases at V and 5 bases at J; junction bases unmatched: 6. The CDR3 totals 14 residues. Concerning this clonotype itself: Its antigen is unidentified.

Production of TCR cDNA was by 5'RACE template switching, which also added a universal primer site and UMIs. One entry per CDR3 protein results from TCRdb running MiXCR on the 5' RACE reads. The sample lists a few hundred thousand distinct CDR3 sequences; 8.5% to 9% were seen once. The chain carries TRBV20-1 and TRBJ2-7; TRBD1 matches at 8 bases. The sequence came from a man between 18 and 29 years old who received the YFV17D yellow fever vaccine. Source: PBMCs, taken on the day of the first yellow fever vaccination. CDR3 sequence: CSARELQGVHEQYF. In DNA form, the CDR3 reads TGCAGTGCTAGAGAGCTACAGGGGGTCCACGAGCAGTACTTC.